A single sample gave rise to the 5 T cell receptor beta chains below, sequenced in a study of OX40 agonist ivuxolimab in advanced cancers. The method was immunoSEQ multiplex PCR; TCRdb's version includes in-frame clones alone and lacks a portion of them. The sample gives 45,000 to 60,000 clones, around 80% of which show up once; less than 25% is in the top ten. The source was CD4+ or CD8+ T cells sorted from blood, collected in a trial of the OX40 agonist ivuxolimab. Receptors originate from an adult with an advanced solid tumor such as melanoma, head and neck, liver or kidney cancer.

The chain carries TRBV6-1 and TRBJ1-2; weak D call: TRBD1 (5 bases). The CDR3 loop spans 13 amino acids. Germline CDR1 and CDR2: MNHNS and SASEGT. The V end was cut by 1 base, the J end by 8 bases, with 11 bases between. CDR3 nucleotide sequence: TGTGCCAGCAGTGAAGGGGAGGGGCACGGCTACACCTTC. Its translation is CASSEGEGHGYTF.

The chain employs TRBV19 and TRBJ2-7; D may match TRBD1 or TRBD2 (6 bases each). The CDR3 has 13 residues. Germline V CDR1 and CDR2: LNHDA, SQIVND (reference sequence). V was trimmed by 7 bases and J by 5 bases, leaving 15 bases between them. The CDR3 protein is CASKLQGGHEQYF. The CDR3 nucleotides read TGTGCCAGTAAACTACAGGGAGGACACGAGCAGTACTTC.

The V call is TRBV7-3, the J call TRBJ2-7; a possible D gene is TRBD1 (6 bases). CDR1 and CDR2 (germline): SGHTA, FQGTGA. This CDR3 spans 17 amino acids. Trimming removed 2 bases at V and 4 bases at J, with 21 bases between. CDR3 sequence: CASSLCRKGVWVYEQYF. CDR3 DNA: TGTGCCAGCAGCTTATGCAGGAAGGGGGTTTGGGTTTACGAGCAGTACTTC. The complete variable domain, with remaining parts taken from reference TRBV7-3 and TRBJ2-7, reads GAGVSQTPSNKVTEKGKYVELRCDPISGHTALYWYRQSLGQGPEFLIYFQGTGAADDSGLPNDRFFAVRPEGSVSTLKIQRTERGDSAVYLCASSLCRKGVWVYEQYFGPGTRLTVT.

This clone was recorded only once. CDR3 protein: CASRSGSEAFF. The CDR3 bases are TGCGCCAGCAGGTCAGGGTCTGAAGCTTTCTTT. The gene calls are TRBV5-1 and TRBJ1-1, with D possibly being TRBD1 (5 bases). The germline V gene encodes CDR1 SGHRS and CDR2 YFSETQ. The germline V and J ends were trimmed by 5 bases and 6 bases, with 8 bases remaining between them. The CDR3 consists of 11 residues.

V gene TRBV28 combines with J gene TRBJ2-7, with 10 positions matching TRBD2. The CDR3 has 16 residues. Germline loops: CDR1 MDHEN, CDR2 SYDVKM. Trimming removed 6 bases from V and 3 bases from J; junction bases left unmatched: 11. The CDR3 spells CASSGPGTSEFYEQYF. CDR3 in DNA: TGTGCCAGCAGCGGACCGGGGACTAGCGAATTCTACGAGCAGTACTTC.